The 25 T cell receptor beta chains reported below all come from one sample, sequenced in a study of cytomegalovirus exposure and HLA in healthy donors. Libraries were prepared by immunoSEQ multiplex PCR; TCRdb keeps only in-frame clonotypes and omits some of them. The sample contains about 180,000 clones, around nine tenths of which appear only once. Sample: PBMCs. These receptors came from a man aged 18 to 30 in good health and CMV-seropositive.

The chain recombines TRBV4-3 with TRBJ1-2; D perhaps matches TRBD1 (6 bases). V shed 1 base and J shed 8 bases, with 20 bases lying between them. This CDR3 has 16 residues. CDR1 is LGHNA, CDR2 YSLEER, per germline. CDR3 coding DNA: TGCGCCAGCAGCCAAGGACAGGACTCCCTCGGTTGGGGCTACACCTTC. Translation: CASSQGQDSLGWGYTF.

J is TRBJ2-3 and V is TRBV18; TRBD2 aligns across 13 bases. The germline V gene has CDR1 KGHSH and CDR2 LQKENI. Losses at the gene ends were 3 bases for V and 4 bases for J; bases not matched to a gene: 4. This CDR3 has 16 residues. DNA for the CDR3: TGTGCCAGCTCACCCGGACTAGCGGGAGCGGCAGATACGCAGTATTTT. This sequence encodes CASSPGLAGAADTQYF.

V gene TRBV28 combines with J gene TRBJ1-5, with 7 bases lining up with TRBD1. V lost 1 base and J lost 1; bases outside the gene matches: 4. Germline V CDR1 and CDR2: MDHEN, SYDVKM. The CDR3 loop spans 16 amino acids. The CDR3 sequence: CASSLSSDRSNQPQHF. CDR3 in DNA: TGTGCCAGCAGTTTATCTTCGGACAGGAGCAATCAGCCCCAGCATTTT.

The V call is TRBV2, the J call TRBJ2-7; D is undetermined. CDR1 and CDR2 (germline): SNHLY, FYNNEI. CDR3 size: 12 residues. V lost 7 bases, J lost 2 bases, and 9 bases lay in between. CDR3 amino acids: CASNRQTYEQYF. The CDR3 DNA follows: TGTGCCAGCAACCGTCAGACCTACGAGCAGTACTTC.

This chain connects TRBV6-6 to TRBJ1-2, with TRBD1 identical over 9 bases. This CDR3 has 16 amino acids. In germline, CDR1 is MNHNY, CDR2 SVGAGI (reference sequence). V lost 4 bases, J lost 4 bases, and 10 bases stayed unmatched. In DNA, the CDR3 is TGTGCCAGCAGTTGGGGACAGGGTGAAGGGTCCTATGGCTACACCTTC. Amino acids: CASSWGQGEGSYGYTF.

The rearrangement uses TRBV7-2 and TRBJ2-5; 7 bases are a match to TRBD2. This CDR3 is built from 16 residues. Germline V gene lookup returns CDR1 SGHTA and CDR2 FQGNSA. The junction had 14 bases not matched to a gene; V was cut back by 5 bases and J by 5 bases. CDR3 in DNA: TGTGCCAGCAGCCAACCCCCGGCGGGAGTGGGGGAGACCCAGTACTTC. Protein: CASSQPPAGVGETQYF.

J is TRBJ2-7 and V is TRBV6-6; 7 bases agree with TRBD2. V was pared by 2 bases and J by 5 bases, with 9 bases of the junction left unmatched. The length of the CDR3 is 15 residues. The germline CDR1 and CDR2 sequences are MNHNY and SVGAGI (reference sequence). CDR3 residues: CASSYVAGANHEQYF. Here the CDR3 DNA reads TGTGCCAGCAGTTACGTCGCGGGAGCTAACCACGAGCAGTACTTC.

This clone occurred a few times. The rearrangement joins TRBV28 to TRBJ1-2; D ambiguous. Germline CDR1 reads MDHEN; CDR2 reads SYDVKM. Deletions cut 1 base from V and 6 bases from J, with 3 bases between. The CDR3 is 11 residues long. As DNA, the CDR3 is TGTGCCAGCAGTTTATACAATGGCTACACCTTC. This translates into CASSLYNGYTF.

The rearrangement joins TRBV5-6 to TRBJ1-3, with D perhaps matching TRBD1 (5 bases). Per the germline V gene, CDR1 is SGHDT and CDR2 is YYEEEE. There are 13 residues in the CDR3. Trimming took off 4 bases at V and 11 bases at J, with 16 bases between the two ends. CDR3 sequence reads: CASSQEGVSSIYF. The CDR3 region has the DNA TGTGCCAGCAGCCAGGAAGGGGTTTCGTCCATATATTTT.

This clone was observed once. The J gene is TRBJ1-5, the V gene TRBV10-1; weak D call: TRBD1 (5 bases). Deletions cut 5 bases from V and 5 bases from J, with 16 bases between. This CDR3 region has 15 residues. CDR1 and CDR2 from the germline V gene are WNHNN and SYGVQD (reference sequence). The CDR3 DNA reads TGCGCCAGCAGTTTCAGGGTATTAGGCGATCAGCCCCAGCATTTT. Protein product: CASSFRVLGDQPQHF.

This clone is a singleton in its sample. The CDR3 DNA sequence: TGTGCCAGCAGTGAAACGGGGGGACTAGCGGGGGCCTTTAACTACGAGCAGTACTTC. Translation gives CASSETGGLAGAFNYEQYF. The rearrangement uses TRBV2 and TRBJ2-7, with 14 bases matching TRBD2. Losses at the gene ends were 2 bases for V and 3 bases for J; bases not matched to a gene: 12. In germline, CDR1 is SNHLY, CDR2 FYNNEI. The CDR3 loop spans 19 amino acids.

This chain joins TRBV6-1 and TRBJ2-2, with TRBD2 matching 10 bases. Germline V lookup: CDR1 MNHNS, CDR2 SASEGT. This CDR3 has 15 residues. Trimming cost V 7 bases and J 2 bases; bases outside gene matches: 4. The CDR3 reads CASMGLASNTGELFF. In DNA, the CDR3 is TGTGCCAGCATGGGACTAGCGTCTAACACCGGGGAGCTGTTTTTT.

In nucleotides, the CDR3 is TGCGCCAGCAGCCATCCCGCGGCGGGGAACACTGAAGCTTTCTTT. Its protein product is CASSHPAAGNTEAFF. This chain uses TRBV5-1 with TRBJ1-1; D ambiguous. The CDR3 extends over 15 amino acids. V shed 4 bases and J shed 1 base, with 14 bases lying between them. Germline V gene sequence: CDR1 SGHRS, CDR2 YFSETQ.

This rearrangement joins TRBV2 to TRBJ2-7, with TRBD2 matching over 8 bases. The CDR3 runs 13 residues. Looked up from germline, CDR1 is SNHLY and CDR2 is FYNNEI. V dropped 7 bases and J dropped 2; count of bases not matched to a gene: 4. CDR3 in amino acids: CASIGGVTYEQYF. The CDR3 region has the DNA TGTGCCAGCATCGGGGGGGTAACCTACGAGCAGTACTTC.

This clone was counted only a few times. The rearrangement joins TRBV11-2 to TRBJ2-7, with TRBD1 matching 10 bases. Germline assignment: CDR1 SGHAT and CDR2 FQNNGV. V dropped 3 bases and J dropped 3; count of bases not matched to a gene: 5. There are 15 residues in the CDR3. DNA of the CDR3: TGTGCCAGCAGCTTTGGACAGGGGGAAAACTACGAGCAGTACTTC. Translation: CASSFGQGENYEQYF.

This chain joins TRBV7-3 and TRBJ2-1, with D maybe TRBD1 (5 bases). CDR1 SGHTA and CDR2 FQGTGA come from the germline V gene. The CDR3 consists of 12 residues. Trimming left V 8 bases short and J 9 bases short, with 14 bases between. CDR3 amino acids: CASGQGLGEQFF. Here the CDR3 DNA reads TGTGCCAGCGGGCAGGGTCTGGGTGAGCAGTTCTTC. Full variable domain (remainder filled in from reference TRBV7-3 and TRBJ2-1): GAGVSQTPSNKVTEKGKYVELRCDPISGHTALYWYRQSLGQGPEFLIYFQGTGAADDSGLPNDRFFAVRPEGSVSTLKIQRTERGDSAVYLCASGQGLGEQFFGPGTRLTVL.

The chain is built from TRBV27 and TRBJ2-3, with D perhaps TRBD2 (6 bases). The CDR3 has 14 amino acids. Germline V gives CDR1 MNHEY, CDR2 SMNVEV (reference sequence). V was clipped by 6 bases and J by 4 bases, with 14 bases between them. The CDR3 spells CASSYGGLSDTQYF. DNA for the CDR3: TGTGCCAGCAGCTACGGGGGACTCTCAGATACGCAGTATTTT.

The chain joins TRBV5-1 to TRBJ1-5; 7 bases match TRBD1. With V trimmed by 2 bases and J by 5 bases, 7 bases remained unmatched. Germline V lookup: CDR1 SGHRS, CDR2 YFSETQ. This CDR3 region has 15 residues. Here the CDR3 DNA reads TGCGCCAGCAGCTTTCAGGGGGGAGCGGATCAGCCCCAGCATTTT. Translating it yields CASSFQGGADQPQHF.

The rearrangement uses TRBV20-1 and TRBJ2-3; D remains unclear. CDR3 size: 11 residues. With 3 bases removed from V and 7 bases from J, the gap between germline ends came to 8 bases. Germline CDR1 reads DFQATT; CDR2 reads SNEGSKA (reference sequence). CDR3 DNA: TGCAGTGCTAGGCAGGTCTATACGCAGTATTTT. Translated: CSARQVYTQYF.

The chain is built from TRBV27 and TRBJ1-3; D perhaps matches TRBD1 (6 bases). CDR1 is MNHEY and CDR2 is SMNVEV in the germline V gene (reference sequence). CDR3 size: 15 residues. Trimming took 6 bases from V and 7 from J, leaving 19 bases between them. The CDR3 coding sequence is TGTGCCAGCAGCTACCCCCGGGGGGCCGTGAACACCATATATTTT. Translation gives CASSYPRGAVNTIYF.

The chain employs TRBV6-1 and TRBJ1-2; D might be TRBD1 (5 bases). Germline CDR1 and CDR2: MNHNS and SASEGT. The CDR3 covers 15 residues. With 6 bases removed from V and 4 bases from J, the gap between germline ends came to 18 bases. CDR3 in DNA: TGTGCCAGCAGGACAGCCCCCCCAGGATCCTATGGCTACACCTTC. This gives the protein CASRTAPPGSYGYTF.

The chain uses TRBV28 and TRBJ2-2, with TRBD1 identical over 8 bases. CDR1 and CDR2 from the germline V gene are MDHEN and SYDVKM. J lost 3 bases, V lost 8 bases, and 2 bases had no gene match. The CDR3 covers 13 residues. The CDR3 is CASSGGYTGELFF. CDR3 DNA: TGTGCCAGCTCAGGGGGCTACACCGGGGAGCTGTTTTTT.

The chain recombines TRBV5-6 with TRBJ2-1, with 10 nucleotides matching TRBD1. This CDR3 spans 16 amino acids. Germline V CDR1 and CDR2: SGHDT, YYEEEE. V gave up 4 bases and J gave up 0 bases; unmatched junction bases: 4. The CDR3 spells CASSAGDRGSYNEQFF. The CDR3, as DNA: TGTGCCAGCAGCGCCGGGGACAGGGGCTCCTACAATGAGCAGTTCTTC.

CDR3 sequence: CASSLQTGIWYF. The DNA for the CDR3 is TGTGCCAGCAGTTTACAAACAGGGATCTGGTACTTC. The chain has TRBV28 and TRBJ2-7, with a weak D call TRBD1 (6 bases). Trimming took off 2 bases at V and 12 bases at J, with 14 bases between the two ends. Germline V gene data show CDR1 as MDHEN and CDR2 as SYDVKM. The CDR3 sequence is 12 residues long. The whole variable domain, remainder taken from reference TRBV28 and TRBJ2-7, is DVKVTQSSRYLVKRTGEKVFLECVQDMDHENMFWYRQDPGLGLRLIYFSYDVKMKEKGDIPEGYSVSREKKERFSLILESASTNQTSMYLCASSLQTGIWYFGPGTRLTVT.

This chain connects TRBV27 to TRBJ2-7; D remains ambiguous. CDR1 is MNHEY, CDR2 SMNVEV, per germline (reference sequence). The V gene lost 4 bases and the J gene lost 2 bases, with 9 bases spanning the gap. The CDR3 is 13 amino acids. CDR3 in amino acids: CASSYRSAYEQYF. For the CDR3, the DNA is TGTGCCAGCAGTTATCGCAGCGCCTACGAGCAGTACTTC.